What follows describes a single T cell receptor (beta chain). Antigen unknown. The data belong to a study of OX40 agonist ivuxolimab in advanced cancers. The overall study: Recorded diagnoses for dose-escalation patients were hepatocellular carcinoma, melanoma, renal cell or head and neck cancer. Partial responses were achieved by three patients: one hepatocellular carcinoma, two cutaneous melanoma.

CDR1 is WSHSY, CDR2 SAAADI, per germline. Trimming removed 7 bases from V and 3 bases from J, with 9 bases in between. The CDR3 totals 13 residues. Only in-frame clones appear in the TCRdb table, and some are missing; sequencing was by immunoSEQ multiplex PCR. This sample has approximately 89,000 clones, with roughly 84% found just once. Baseline was the first blood sampling point, followed by cycle 4 day 1 and cycle 7 day 1. Study-wide results and limits: Relative to CD4+, CD8+ T cells held more expanded clones on average.

This TCR derives from an adult with an advanced solid tumor such as melanoma, head and neck, liver or kidney cancer. V and J are TRBV10-2 and TRBJ1-4; possibly TRBD1 for D (5 bases). Specimen: CD4+ or CD8+ T cells sorted from blood, collected in a trial of the OX40 agonist ivuxolimab. The CDR3 loop reads CASKGAANEKLFF. CDR3 coding DNA: TGCGCCAGCAAAGGGGCGGCTAATGAAAAACTGTTTTTT.